This entry describes one TCR beta chain. The antigen remains undetermined. This entry comes from a study of shared clonotypes between healthy human individuals. Study background: The study used three CD4 naive, three CD4 memory, two CD8 naive and one CD8 memory plate per donor.

The study's findings and limits: The sharing of 4% to 5.5% of naive CD4 clonotypes was seen across a handful of donors. When compared with the clonotypes that were shared by all four sorted-subset donors, the non-shared clonotypes turned out to have lower generation probabilities.

Generated by immunoSEQ multiplex PCR, the TCRdb table keeps only in-frame clones and is missing some. The sample records 190,000 or so clones, approximately 62% being singletons. This CDR3 contains 15 residues. Germline trimming cut 4 bases from V and 7 bases from J; bases unmatched to any gene: 8. Germline values: CDR1 SGHNT, CDR2 YYREEE (reference sequence). Sequencing was performed on memory CD4+ T cells sorted from blood. Indicated subset: CD45RA-negative fraction. This TCR was sampled from a man aged 30-40 years in good health. The chain recombines TRBV5-4 with TRBJ2-1; 10 nucleotides align to TRBD1. CDR3 sequence reads: CASSNPGTGVNEQFF. In nucleotides, the CDR3 is TGTGCCAGCAGCAACCCCGGGACAGGGGTAAATGAGCAGTTCTTC.